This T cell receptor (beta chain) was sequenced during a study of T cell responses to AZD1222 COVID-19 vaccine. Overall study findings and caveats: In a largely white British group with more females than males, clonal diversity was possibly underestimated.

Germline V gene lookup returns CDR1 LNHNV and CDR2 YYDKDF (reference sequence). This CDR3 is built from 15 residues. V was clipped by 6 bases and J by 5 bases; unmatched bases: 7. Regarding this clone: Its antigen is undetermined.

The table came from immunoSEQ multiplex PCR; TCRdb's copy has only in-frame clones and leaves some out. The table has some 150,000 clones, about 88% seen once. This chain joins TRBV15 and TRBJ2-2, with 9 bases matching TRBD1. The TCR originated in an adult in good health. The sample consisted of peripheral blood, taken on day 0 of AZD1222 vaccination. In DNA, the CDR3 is TGTGCCACCAGGGGGGGGACAGGGAGAACCGGGGAGCTGTTTTTT. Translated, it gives CATRGGTGRTGELFF.